This TCR beta chain was recorded in a study of blood T cell repertoires in COVID-19. Overall study: Acute-phase and convalescent COVID-19 samples originated in the United States, Italy and Spain. Nucleic acid was either cDNA or gDNA, and it came from T cells, B-cell-depleted T cells, or PBMCs.

Authors' data handling: Reference gene primer amplification in the assay estimated nucleated cell counts. Here immunoSEQ multiplex PCR was the method, and the copy in TCRdb shows in-frame clones only, minus some. The V and J calls and clone size are taken from that table; D and trimming were inferred from the DNA. This table holds approximately 160,000 clones, around 80% found once. The CDR3 spans 16 residues. CDR1 is SGHRS and CDR2 is YFSETQ in the germline V gene. The J segment lost 4 bases and the V segment lost 0 bases, leaving 1 base of the junction unmatched. This clone has a handful of counts. The sample consisted of peripheral blood. This clonotype was obtained from a woman of 80 years or more with acute or convalescent COVID-19. The chain is built from TRBV5-1 and TRBJ2-2; 12 bases are shared with TRBD2. The CDR3 is CASSLGTSGITGELFF. CDR3 DNA sequence: TGCGCCAGCAGCTTGGGGACTAGCGGGATCACCGGGGAGCTGTTTTTT.